The 17 T cell receptor beta chains in this list originate from one sample, sequenced in a study of T-cell reconstitution after alpha-beta-depleted transplantation in children (dated by TCRdb to about 2016). The library was made by PCR. Reads for this sample came from an Illumina HiSeq 2500. TCR libraries were prepared with molecular barcoding, using unique molecular identifiers to normalize TCRbeta repertoire quantification. The public reads were reprocessed in TCRdb via fastp at Q25 and MiXCR, keeping in-frame beta chains. Every CDR3 protein is listed once, alongside the most common genes and DNA of its rows. Present in this sample are over 550,000 distinct CDR3 sequences, 8% to 11% of which were seen just once. The top ten hold about 4% of the sample. Sequenced here: PBMCs from the stem cell graft donor, sampled from the stem cell graft. The source is a human donor who donated a stem cell graft to a child with acute myeloid leukemia.

The table lists this clonotype with a few counts. This chain links TRBV27 with TRBJ1-6; 8 nucleotides match TRBD1. This CDR3 has 17 amino acids. With 10 bases clipped from V and 8 bases from J, the junction kept 19 bases outside the gene matches. Germline V gene lookup returns CDR1 MNHEY and CDR2 SMNVEV (reference sequence). CDR3 sequence: CATRGQGVPNPYSPLHF. The CDR3 DNA sequence: TGTGCCACCAGGGGGCAGGGAGTCCCAAATCCTTATTCACCCCTCCACTTT.

This clonotype was detected only a few times. J is TRBJ1-5 and V is TRBV5-5, with TRBD1 identical over 7 bases. The CDR3 runs 16 residues. Germline CDR1 reads SGHKS; CDR2 reads YYEKEE (reference sequence). The ends lost 2 bases at V and 4 bases at J; junction bases unmatched: 9. CDR3 amino acids: CASSFAGTEKNQPQHF. The CDR3 DNA follows: TGTGCCAGCAGCTTCGCCGGGACAGAGAAGAATCAGCCCCAGCATTTT.

The chain has TRBV12-3 or TRBV12-4 and TRBJ2-2, with 14 bases identical to TRBD2. The ends lost 5 bases at V and 5 bases at J; junction bases unmatched: 10. The CDR3 is 18 amino acids. CDR3 amino acids: CASSLPRGLAGATGELFF. The DNA of the CDR3 is TGTGCCAGCAGTCTACCCCGGGGACTAGCGGGAGCGACCGGGGAGCTGTTTTTT.

This clonotype was seen a few times. V gene TRBV28 combines with J gene TRBJ2-3; TRBD1 or TRBD2 may be the D gene (5 bases each). Trimming removed 6 bases from V and 1 base from J, with 14 bases in between. The CDR3 consists of 15 residues. CDR1 is MDHEN, CDR2 SYDVKM, per germline. CDR3 DNA sequence: TGTGCCAGCAGCGACGGGACGGGCCGCACAGATACGCAGTATTTT. Its protein product is CASSDGTGRTDTQYF.

This clonotype has a count of ten or more. This chain connects TRBV4-2 to TRBJ2-2; perhaps TRBD1 as D (5 bases). V was cut by 3 bases and J by 3 bases, with 11 bases left in between. This CDR3 contains 15 residues. The germline CDR1 and CDR2 sequences are LGHNA and YNFKEQ. The chain's CDR3 is CASSQRLGDTGELFF. The CDR3 nucleotides are TGTGCCAGCAGCCAGCGGCTAGGGGACACCGGGGAGCTGTTTTTT.

In this sample, this clonotype turned up many times. The chain joins TRBV9 to TRBJ2-3; D gene ambiguous. The V and J ends lost 3 bases and 6 bases respectively, with 11 bases between them. The germline V gene encodes CDR1 SGDLS and CDR2 YYNGEE. The CDR3 has 13 amino acids. CDR3 nucleotide sequence: TGTGCCAGCAGCGCAGAGGCGTGGGATACGCAGTATTTT. This encodes CASSAEAWDTQYF.

There are a few counts of this clonotype. V and J are TRBV15 and TRBJ1-2; 7 bases map to TRBD1. This CDR3 comprises 14 residues. Per the germline V gene, CDR1 is LNHNV and CDR2 is YYDKDF (reference sequence). V was pared by 5 bases and J by 3 bases, with 6 bases of the junction left unmatched. The DNA of the CDR3 is TGTGCCACCAGCTTACGACAGGGCCACTATGGCTACACCTTC. Translated: CATSLRQGHYGYTF.

The J gene is TRBJ2-2, the V gene TRBV6-2 or TRBV6-3, with 11 bases lining up with TRBD2. The CDR3 runs 16 residues. CDR1 is MNHEY, CDR2 SVGEGT, per germline. The V gene end was trimmed by 8 bases and the J gene end by 6 bases; junction bases not matched to a gene: 11. CDR3 protein: CASHDPLAGVAGELFF. Here the CDR3 DNA reads TGTGCCAGCCACGACCCACTAGCGGGAGTCGCCGGGGAGCTGTTTTTT.

This clonotype occurred a few times. The chain links TRBV6-5 to TRBJ2-3; 9 nucleotides line up with TRBD1. This CDR3 comprises 15 residues. From germline, CDR1 is MNHEY and CDR2 SVGAGI. Trimming at V came to 3 bases and at J to 4 bases, leaving 5 bases not matched to a gene. CDR3 loop: CASSYGGQGPDTQYF. CDR3 in DNA: TGTGCCAGCAGTTATGGGGGACAGGGCCCAGATACGCAGTATTTT.

As concerns this clonotype: One end of the junction varies from germline; a read error may be responsible. The V call is TRBV5-5, the J call TRBJ1-1; no firm D call. CDR1 and CDR2 from the germline V gene are SGHKS and YYEKEE (reference sequence). The CDR3 is 11 residues long. The CDR3 DNA reads TGTGCCAGCATCTTGGGTACTGAAGCTTTCTTT. It translates to CASILGTEAFF. Full variable domain (remainder filled in from reference TRBV5-5 and TRBJ1-1): DAGVTQSPTHLIKTRGQQVTLRCSPISGHKSVSWYQQVLGQGPQFIFQYYEKEERGRGNFPDRFSARQFPNYSSELNVNALLLGDSALYLCASILGTEAFFGQGTRLTVV.

This clonotype occurred many times. The chain combines TRBV2 with TRBJ2-2, with TRBD2 matching over 13 bases. With 7 bases clipped from V and 4 bases from J, the junction kept 3 bases outside the gene matches. The CDR3 is 15 residues long. Germline V gene sequence: CDR1 SNHLY, CDR2 FYNNEI. For the CDR3, the DNA is TGTGCCAGCACTAGGACTAGCGGGAGCACCGGGGAGCTGTTTTTT. It specifies CASTRTSGSTGELFF. The full variable domain, in which reference TRBV2 and TRBJ2-2 provide the parts outside the CDR3, is EPEVTQTPSHQVTQMGQEVILRCVPISNHLYFYWYRQILGQKVEFLVSFYNNEISEKSEIFDDQFSVERPDGSNFTLKIRSTKLEDSAMYFCASTRTSGSTGELFFGEGSRLTVL.

Worth noting for this clonotype: Just one base apart from a much larger clone, this may be a read error. The chain carries TRBV11-1 and TRBJ2-1; 10 bases agree with TRBD2. Germline CDR1 and CDR2: SGHAT and FQDESV (reference sequence). This CDR3 spans 15 amino acids. V lost 6 bases to trimming and J lost 5 bases; unmatched junction nucleotides: 7. The CDR3 region has the DNA TGTGCCAGCAGTCATCTAGCGGGAGCTCACAATGAGCAGTTCTTC. Translated, it gives CASSHLAGAHNEQFF.

The chain couples TRBV20-1 to TRBJ2-5; D might be TRBD2 (5 bases). Deletions cut 0 bases from V and 2 bases from J, with 28 bases between. CDR3 length equals 20 residues. The germline CDR1 and CDR2 sequences are DFQATT and SNEGSKA (reference sequence). CDR3 region: CSARDLNGDKLTEEQETQYF. The CDR3 region has the DNA TGCAGTGCTAGAGACCTAAACGGGGATAAACTTACAGAGGAGCAAGAGACCCAGTACTTC.

This clonotype was counted between two and nine times. The J gene is TRBJ2-5, the V gene TRBV7-6; D may be TRBD2 (6 bases). The V end was cut by 6 bases, the J end by 7 bases, with 18 bases between. Per the germline V gene, CDR1 is SGHVS and CDR2 is FNYEAQ. The CDR3 extends over 14 amino acids. In nucleotides, the CDR3 is TGTGCCAGCAGTTCTTTCGGGGGACCAGGGACCCAGTACTTC. Amino acid sequence: CASSSFGGPGTQYF.

This clonotype was seen ten or more times. CDR3 DNA sequence: TGTGCCAGCAGGCCGAGACAGGGGGTAGGCACTGAAGCTTTCTTT. Its protein is CASRPRQGVGTEAFF. V usage is TRBV12-3 or TRBV12-4 and J usage is TRBJ1-1; 9 bases map to TRBD1. This CDR3 has 15 residues. The J segment lost 4 bases and the V segment lost 6 bases, leaving 9 bases of the junction unmatched.

This clonotype has a count of ten or more. The chain couples TRBV29-1 to TRBJ2-5, with 14 bases fitting TRBD2. Per germline, CDR1 SQVTM and CDR2 ANQGSEA. This CDR3 is built from 15 residues. V was pared by 7 bases and J by 4 bases, with 8 bases of the junction left unmatched. Here the CDR3 reads CSAYTGTSGRETQYF. The DNA of the CDR3 is TGCAGCGCCTATACCGGGACTAGCGGGAGAGAGACCCAGTACTTC.

The V and J genes are TRBV5-1 and TRBJ2-1; TRBD1 aligns across 10 bases. The trim removed 4 bases at V and 3 bases at J, leaving 10 bases unmatched. Germline loops: CDR1 SGHRS, CDR2 YFSETQ. The CDR3 runs 17 residues. The CDR3 nucleotides are TGCGCCAGCAGCCTCGTCCCCTGGACAGGGGGCTACAATGAGCAGTTCTTC. The encoded protein is CASSLVPWTGGYNEQFF.